This TCR beta chain was retrieved from a study of human thymus T cells (dated by TCRdb to 2019 to 2021). Regarding the complete study: TCR alpha and beta repertoires from fewer than ten infant thymus samples and four related peripheral blood samples were characterized in the study. The cohort included six male and a couple of female infants, with donor ages spanning 7 to 244 days. Broader findings and caveats from the paper: On average, thymus samples yielded about 730,000 unique TCRB clonotypes, whereas blood samples yielded about 80,000. V and J gene segment usage appeared biased in both thymic and peripheral blood repertoires. The related research reported highly overlapping thymic TCR repertoires among unrelated individuals.

The immunoSEQ multiplex PCR assay was used to amplify the TCRB and TCRAD loci from a standardized quantity of quality-controlled genomic DNA. The amplicons spanned the V(D)J region and were long enough to cover the CDR3 and allow V and J genes to be identified. Amplicon sequencing was performed on an Illumina platform through the commercial immunoSEQ service. Concerning the study's data processing: Corrections for primer bias and sequencing errors followed previously described methods, while TCRAD and TCRB definitions were based on the IMGT database. Analysis of the repertoires was done with immunoSEQ Analyzer 3.0 and VDJTools and included basic statistics, V/J segment usage, diversity estimates, rarefaction and pairwise overlap. Chao1, ChaoE, Efron-Thisted, Shannon and inverse Simpson indices were used to estimate diversity, which was also estimated on datasets down-sampled to the smallest sample. Repertoire overlap was assessed by strict matching of CDR3 nucleotide sequence, V gene and J gene, and clustering was done by Jaccard-based multidimensional scaling. The clones in this table, taken by TCRdb from immuneACCESS, are in-frame only. Not every clone is retained; where verified, under half of the shortfall comes from an unresolved V gene, and the cause of the rest is unknown. V and J calls and clone size are copied from that table; D and trimming were computed from the DNA. The sample table records about 78,000 clones; 96% of these occur just once. The top ten clones comprise 0.025% to 0.04% of the sample.

Thymus tissue was obtained as surgical resects removed during corrective cardiac surgery. The donors were immunologically healthy infants in Finland who had open corrective cardiac surgery for congenital heart defects. Thymocytes were freed from the tissue by mechanical means and kept at -70 degrees C as pellets of about 9-30 million cells. Genomic DNA was extracted from frozen cell pellets with a QIAsymphony instrument. With respect to this clone: Its antigen has not been determined. Nothing much larger sits one base from this clone, and base qualities are not available.

From the germline V gene, CDR1 is KGHSH and CDR2 is LQKENI. The germline V and J ends show losses of 3 bases and 9 bases respectively, and no gene match explains 8 bases of the junction. From cysteine to phenylalanine, the CDR3 is 15 amino acids long. The CDR3 DNA has 45 bases and is translated from base 1. The clonotype was recovered from a boy under three years old with a congenital heart defect but otherwise immunologically healthy. The chain uses TRBV18 and TRBJ2-3, and TRBD1 aligns with 11 junction nucleotides. Material: thymus tissue. This receptor has the CDR3 CASSPGTGGAETQYF. The nucleotides read TGTGCCAGCTCACCCGGGACAGGGGGGGCTGAGACGCAGTATTTT.